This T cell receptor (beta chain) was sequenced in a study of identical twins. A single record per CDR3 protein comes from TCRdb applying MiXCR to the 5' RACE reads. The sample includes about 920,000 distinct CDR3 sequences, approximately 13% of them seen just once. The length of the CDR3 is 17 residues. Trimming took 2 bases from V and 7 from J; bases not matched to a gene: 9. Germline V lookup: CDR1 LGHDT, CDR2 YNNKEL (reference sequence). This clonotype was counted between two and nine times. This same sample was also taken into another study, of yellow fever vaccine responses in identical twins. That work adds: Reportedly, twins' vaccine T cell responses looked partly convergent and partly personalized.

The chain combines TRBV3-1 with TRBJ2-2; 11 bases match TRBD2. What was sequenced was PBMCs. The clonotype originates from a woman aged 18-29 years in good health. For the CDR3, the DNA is TGTGCCAGCAGCCAACTTAGCGGGAGGGCCGTTGTCGGGGAGCTGTTTTTT. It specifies CASSQLSGRAVVGELFF.